The rows below give T cell receptor beta chains drawn from one sample of a study of cytomegalovirus exposure and HLA in healthy donors. Clones were read by immunoSEQ multiplex PCR, and TCRdb kept only the in-frame ones, dropping some. The sample has fewer than 200,000 clones. Specimen: PBMCs. The receptors stem from a woman aged 55-70 years in good health and CMV-seronegative. Both conserved end residues are part of each CDR3. The order of the fields is D gene, J gene, V gene, CDR3 protein, CDR3 DNA. D genes are given only for firm matches.

D gene: .
J gene: TRBJ2-4
V gene: TRBV10-3
CDR3 protein: CAISEVQGNIQYF
CDR3 DNA: TGTGCCATCAGTGAAGTGCAGGGAAACATTCAGTACTTC

D gene: TRBD1
J gene: TRBJ1-1
V gene: TRBV19
CDR3 protein: CASSIVGQRYDEAFF
CDR3 DNA: TGTGCCAGTAGTATTGTGGGACAGCGTTACGATGAAGCTTTCTTT

D gene: TRBD2
J gene: TRBJ2-7
V gene: TRBV5-4
CDR3 protein: CASSLSASGMYEQYF
CDR3 DNA: TGTGCCAGCAGCTTGTCGGCTAGCGGAATGTACGAGCAGTACTTC

D gene: TRBD2
J gene: TRBJ2-7
V gene: TRBV6-5
CDR3 protein: CASRRGSGNSYEQYF
CDR3 DNA: TGTGCCAGCAGGCGGGGGTCGGGGAACTCCTACGAGCAGTACTTC

D gene: .
J gene: TRBJ2-1
V gene: TRBV11-1
CDR3 protein: CASSLNYRDEQFF
CDR3 DNA: TGTGCCAGCAGCTTAAATTACAGGGATGAGCAGTTCTTC

D gene: TRBD1
J gene: TRBJ1-5
V gene: TRBV19
CDR3 protein: CASSMGDRGSGQPQHF
CDR3 DNA: TGTGCCAGTAGTATGGGAGACAGGGGGTCGGGTCAGCCCCAGCATTTT

D gene: TRBD1
J gene: TRBJ2-7
V gene: TRBV5-6
CDR3 protein: CASSGAGTGVFEQYF
CDR3 DNA: TGTGCCAGCAGCGGGGCAGGGACAGGGGTGTTCGAGCAGTACTTC

D gene: .
J gene: TRBJ1-4
V gene: TRBV5-8
CDR3 protein: CASTEQEGIATNEKLFF
CDR3 DNA: TGTGCCAGCACCGAGCAGGAGGGGATCGCAACTAATGAAAAACTGTTTTTT

D gene: .
J gene: TRBJ1-2
V gene: TRBV19
CDR3 protein: CASSIRDTIYGYTF
CDR3 DNA: TGTGCCAGTAGTATTAGGGACACGATCTATGGCTACACCTTC

D gene: .
J gene: TRBJ1-1
V gene: TRBV7-3
CDR3 protein: CASSSGGSITEAFF
CDR3 DNA: TGTGCCAGCAGCTCGGGGGGCAGTATCACTGAAGCTTTCTTT

D gene: TRBD1
J gene: TRBJ2-1
V gene: TRBV19
CDR3 protein: CASSIDGTGMNEQFF
CDR3 DNA: TGTGCCAGTAGTATAGATGGGACAGGAATGAATGAGCAGTTCTTC

D gene: .
J gene: TRBJ1-2
V gene: TRBV6-1
CDR3 protein: CARSGGAGGYTF
CDR3 DNA: TGTGCCAGATCGGGGGGGGCCGGGGGCTACACCTTC

D gene: TRBD1
J gene: TRBJ1-2
V gene: TRBV7-3
CDR3 protein: CASSLDSGTGTNYGYTF
CDR3 DNA: TGTGCCAGCAGCTTAGACTCCGGGACAGGGACTAACTATGGCTACACCTTC

D gene: TRBD1
J gene: TRBJ1-1
V gene: TRBV29-1
CDR3 protein: CSGDDRGNTEAFF
CDR3 DNA: TGCAGCGGCGATGACAGGGGCAACACTGAAGCTTTCTTT

D gene: .
J gene: TRBJ2-3
V gene: TRBV27
CDR3 protein: CASSRTADTQYF
CDR3 DNA: TGTGCCAGCAGTCGGACAGCCGATACGCAGTATTTT

D gene: TRBD1
J gene: TRBJ1-4
V gene: TRBV7-9
CDR3 protein: CASSFYRGQDEELFF
CDR3 DNA: TGTGCCAGCAGCTTTTACAGGGGGCAAGATGAAGAACTGTTTTTT

D gene: TRBD1
J gene: TRBJ1-1
V gene: TRBV29-1
CDR3 protein: CSVESPTGHNTEAFF
CDR3 DNA: TGCAGCGTTGAATCACCGACAGGGCATAACACTGAAGCTTTCTTT

D gene: TRBD1
J gene: TRBJ1-5
V gene: TRBV6-1
CDR3 protein: CASSQDRANQPQHF
CDR3 DNA: TGTGCCAGCAGTCAAGACAGGGCAAACCAGCCCCAGCATTTT

D gene: .
J gene: TRBJ2-5
V gene: TRBV4-1
CDR3 protein: CASSQDMAGYQETQYF
CDR3 DNA: TGCGCCAGCAGCCAAGATATGGCGGGCTACCAAGAGACCCAGTACTTC

D gene: .
J gene: TRBJ2-5
V gene: TRBV25-1
CDR3 protein: CASSDRSVLETQYF
CDR3 DNA: TGTGCCAGCAGTGATCGGAGCGTTTTAGAGACCCAGTACTTC

D gene: .
J gene: TRBJ1-1
V gene: TRBV14
CDR3 protein: CASSQGTGSGNTEAFF
CDR3 DNA: TGTGCCAGCAGCCAAGGAACAGGGAGTGGGAACACTGAAGCTTTCTTT

D gene: TRBD1
J gene: TRBJ2-7
V gene: TRBV27
CDR3 protein: CASRATGDSYEQYF
CDR3 DNA: TGTGCCAGCAGAGCGACAGGGGACTCCTACGAGCAGTACTTC